Listed here are 28 T cell receptor beta chains from one sample, sequenced in a study of blood T cell repertoires in COVID-19. Here immunoSEQ multiplex PCR was the method, and the copy in TCRdb shows in-frame clones only, minus some. This sample carries around 230,000 clones, 75% to 85% of them seen once, and the ten largest clones take approximately 2.3%. The source material was peripheral blood. These receptors all stem from a man aged 35 to 55 who had recovered from COVID-19.

The V and J genes are TRBV30 and TRBJ1-2; 7 nucleotides match TRBD1. Germline values: CDR1 GTSNPN, CDR2 SVGIG (reference sequence). This CDR3 spans 13 amino acids. The V gene end was trimmed by 0 bases and the J gene end by 3 bases; junction bases not matched to a gene: 1. The CDR3 nucleotides read TGTGCCTGGAGTGTGGGGACAGACTATGGCTACACCTTC. Its protein is CAWSVGTDYGYTF.

The V and J genes are TRBV9 and TRBJ2-1, with D maybe TRBD2 (6 bases). CDR1 is SGDLS and CDR2 is YYNGEE in the germline V gene. The CDR3 covers 16 residues. Trimming removed 6 bases from V and 0 bases from J, with 16 bases in between. CDR3 DNA: TGTGCCAGCACCGTGGGAGGTTCGAGCTCCTACAATGAGCAGTTCTTC. Residues: CASTVGGSSSYNEQFF.

The chain couples TRBV3-1 (or the pseudogene TRBV3-2) to TRBJ2-7, with D unclear. There are 14 residues in the CDR3. Trimming pared 0 bases from V and 1 base from J, leaving 7 bases between. In germline, CDR1 is LGHDT, CDR2 YNNKEL (reference sequence). The CDR3 bases are TGTGCCAGCAGCCAAGATCGTTTGTCCTACGAGCAGTACTTC. Translated, it gives CASSQDRLSYEQYF.

CDR3 sequence reads: CASSQRGGGASYEQYF. The DNA of the CDR3 is TGTGCCAGCAGCCAACGAGGTGGGGGGGCCTCCTACGAGCAGTACTTC. The chain carries TRBV3-1 (or the pseudogene TRBV3-2) and TRBJ2-7, with a possible D match to TRBD2 (7 bases). The V and J ends lost 2 bases and 0 bases respectively, with 14 bases between them. The CDR3 length is 16 residues. Germline CDR1 reads LGHDT; CDR2 reads YNNKEL (reference sequence).

This chain links TRBV18 with TRBJ2-1; 10 bases are shared with TRBD2. CDR3 length: 17 residues. V lost 4 bases, J lost 0 bases, and 6 bases stayed unmatched. Germline CDR1 is KGHSH and CDR2 is LQKENI. The CDR3 loop is CASSLGRTSGSYNEQFF. The DNA for the CDR3 is TGTGCCAGCTCACTAGGTAGGACTAGCGGCTCCTACAATGAGCAGTTCTTC.

Only a few counts were recorded for this clone. This chain connects TRBV29-1 to TRBJ2-7, with D possibly being TRBD2 (5 bases). The germline gives CDR1 SQVTM, CDR2 ANQGSEA. The CDR3 loop spans 15 amino acids. V lost 1 base and J 3 bases, leaving 16 bases between the germline ends. CDR3: CSVEVEGSSGYEQYF. The CDR3 coding sequence is TGCAGCGTTGAAGTAGAGGGAAGCAGTGGCTACGAGCAGTACTTC.

V is TRBV28 and J is TRBJ2-1, with 10 bases matching TRBD1. This CDR3 comprises 14 residues. Losses at the gene ends were 7 bases for V and 4 bases for J; bases not matched to a gene: 4. Germline V gene lookup returns CDR1 MDHEN and CDR2 SYDVKM. The CDR3 here is CASTPGQGYNEQFF. The CDR3 DNA reads TGTGCCAGCACCCCGGGACAGGGGTACAATGAGCAGTTCTTC. Drawing the rest from reference TRBV28 and TRBJ2-1, the complete variable domain is DVKVTQSSRYLVKRTGEKVFLECVQDMDHENMFWYRQDPGLGLRLIYFSYDVKMKEKGDIPEGYSVSREKKERFSLILESASTNQTSMYLCASTPGQGYNEQFFGPGTRLTVL.

The chain joins TRBV19 to TRBJ1-3; 7 nucleotides match TRBD1. Germline CDR1 LNHDA, CDR2 SQIVND (reference sequence). J gave up 4 bases and V 5 bases, and 14 bases lay outside the gene matches. The CDR3 length is 17 residues. The DNA for the CDR3 is TGTGCCAGTAGTCAGAACGGACAGGTGACGACGGGAAACACCATATATTTT. Its translation: CASSQNGQVTTGNTIYF.

The chain combines TRBV7-9 with TRBJ2-5, with TRBD1 matching 12 bases. The CDR3 is made up of 16 amino acids. From germline, CDR1 is SEHNR and CDR2 FQNEAQ (reference sequence). With 5 bases clipped from V and 5 bases from J, the junction kept 9 bases outside the gene matches. CDR3 loop: CASSVRDRGRRETQYF. The DNA for the CDR3 is TGTGCCAGCAGCGTCCGGGACAGGGGGCGAAGGGAGACCCAGTACTTC.

The chain has TRBV13 and TRBJ2-1; TRBD2 matches 7 bases. After removal of 3 bases from V and 0 bases from J, the junction contained 14 bases not matched to a gene. This CDR3 region has 19 residues. The germline gives CDR1 PRHDT, CDR2 FYEKMQ (reference sequence). The CDR3 DNA sequence: TGTGCCAGCAGCTTCTACGGCAGCGGGACCTCGAGCTCCTACAATGAGCAGTTCTTC. Translated, it gives CASSFYGSGTSSSYNEQFF.

V is TRBV5-4 and J is TRBJ2-1; 11 nucleotides align to TRBD2. CDR3 length: 17 residues. With V trimmed by 0 bases and J by 3 bases, 5 bases remained unmatched. Per the germline V gene, CDR1 is SGHNT and CDR2 is YYREEE (reference sequence). The CDR3, as DNA: TGTGCCAGCAGCTTGGCCCCCCTAGCGGGAGGCTACAATGAGCAGTTCTTC. The encoded protein is CASSLAPLAGGYNEQFF. The full variable domain, its missing parts supplied by reference TRBV5-4 and TRBJ2-1, is ETGVTQSPTHLIKTRGQQVTLRCSSQSGHNTVSWYQQALGQGPQFIFQYYREEENGRGNFPPRFSGLQFPNYSSELNVNALELDDSALYLCASSLAPLAGGYNEQFFGPGTRLTVL.

The chain joins TRBV10-3 to TRBJ1-1, with 8 bases fitting TRBD1. The germline V gene encodes CDR1 ENHRY and CDR2 SYGVKD. V lost 10 bases and J lost 4; bases outside the gene matches: 11. This CDR3 comprises 14 residues. In DNA, the CDR3 is TGTGCCACGACGGACAGGGCCGGGGGCACTGAAGCTTTCTTT. It is translated as CATTDRAGGTEAFF.

In its sample, this clone was seen once. V gene TRBV30 combines with J gene TRBJ2-5; D unclear. Germline CDR1 is GTSNPN and CDR2 is SVGIG (reference sequence). The CDR3 is made up of 13 amino acids. With 5 bases removed from V and 4 bases from J, the gap between germline ends came to 14 bases. The CDR3 reads CAWGYSSSETQYF. The CDR3 coding sequence is TGTGCCTGGGGTTATAGTTCGTCAGAGACCCAGTACTTC.

This clone was found a few times. This rearrangement joins TRBV5-4 to TRBJ1-2, with 9 bases identical to TRBD1. After removal of 3 bases from V and 2 bases from J, the junction contained 8 bases not matched to a gene. The germline V gene has CDR1 SGHNT and CDR2 YYREEE (reference sequence). The CDR3 runs 16 residues. CDR3: CASSWWTGVENYGYTF. The CDR3 DNA follows: TGTGCCAGCAGCTGGTGGACAGGGGTGGAAAACTATGGCTACACCTTC.

This clone was counted once. The rearrangement links TRBV6-5 to TRBJ1-2; possibly TRBD1 for D (6 bases). V was shortened by 4 bases and J by 8 bases, with 23 bases between the two germline ends. CDR3 length: 16 residues. From germline, CDR1 is MNHEY and CDR2 SVGAGI. The CDR3 spells CASSSPEKQGPRGYTF. The CDR3 DNA reads TGTGCCAGCAGTTCCCCCGAAAAACAGGGTCCAAGAGGCTACACCTTC.

In its sample, this clone was seen once. The V and J genes are TRBV18 and TRBJ1-1; no clear D. Germline V gene data show CDR1 as KGHSH and CDR2 as LQKENI. This CDR3 contains 13 residues. V was trimmed by 3 bases and J by 1 base, leaving 6 bases between them. CDR3 sequence (DNA): TGTGCCAGCTCACCCCGACAGAACACTGAAGCTTTCTTT. Protein product: CASSPRQNTEAFF.

This chain connects TRBV23-1 to TRBJ2-7; 9 bases are a match to TRBD1. TRBV23-1 has ORF status, its function being uncertain. Trimming at V came to 1 base and at J to 5 bases, leaving 9 bases not matched to a gene. CDR3 length equals 16 residues. The CDR3 is CASSQFIPGQGHEQYF. The DNA of the CDR3 is TGCGCCAGCAGTCAATTCATTCCGGGACAGGGCCACGAGCAGTACTTC.

The chain employs TRBV5-6 and TRBJ1-4, with 8 bases aligning to TRBD1. From germline, CDR1 is SGHDT and CDR2 YYEEEE. V was pared by 4 bases and J by 8 bases, with 13 bases of the junction left unmatched. This CDR3 region has 16 residues. Here the CDR3 DNA reads TGTGCCAGCAGCAAACCCGGGGCAGGGGGCGAGGAAAAACTGTTTTTT. As protein: CASSKPGAGGEEKLFF.

The rearrangement uses TRBV27 and TRBJ1-5, with D tentatively TRBD1 (6 bases). The germline CDR1 and CDR2 sequences are MNHEY and SMNVEV (reference sequence). This CDR3 has 16 residues. Trimming stripped 5 bases from V and 5 bases from J, with 19 bases between. The CDR3 DNA sequence: TGTGCCAGCAGTAACACAGGGCTAGAGAGCCATCAGCCCCAGCATTTT. It is translated as CASSNTGLESHQPQHF.

V gene TRBV7-2 combines with J gene TRBJ2-3; 10 nucleotides line up with TRBD2. Germline V lookup: CDR1 SGHTA, CDR2 FQGNSA. The ends lost 5 bases at V and 4 bases at J; junction bases unmatched: 9. The CDR3 covers 16 residues. The CDR3 spells CASSPGLAAGADTQYF. Written as DNA, the CDR3 is TGTGCCAGCAGCCCCGGACTAGCGGCGGGCGCAGATACGCAGTATTTT.

This chain uses TRBV19 with TRBJ2-7; the D gene is possibly TRBD2 (5 bases). The CDR3 length is 13 residues. Trimming left V 4 bases short and J 3 bases short, with 10 bases between. CDR1 is LNHDA, CDR2 SQIVND, per germline (reference sequence). In DNA form, the CDR3 reads TGTGCCAGTAGTACGGGGAGTAACTACGAGCAGTACTTC. It yields the protein CASSTGSNYEQYF.

The rearrangement links TRBV2 to TRBJ2-6, with D perhaps matching TRBD2 (6 bases). The length of the CDR3 is 16 residues. Germline-derived CDR1 and CDR2 are SNHLY and FYNNEI. Trimming pared 1 base from V and 0 bases from J, leaving 7 bases between. In DNA, the CDR3 is TGTGCCAGCAGTGAAGTGGGACTCTCTGGGGCCAACGTCCTGACTTTC. Translation: CASSEVGLSGANVLTF.

The chain employs TRBV7-2 and TRBJ1-2; 9 positions match TRBD1. V shed 1 base and J 5 bases; nucleotides not matched to a gene: 5. The CDR3 spans 15 residues. The germline gives CDR1 SGHTA, CDR2 FQGNSA. The CDR3 is CASSLGQGDSYGYTF. The CDR3 DNA is TGTGCCAGCAGCTTAGGACAGGGGGACTCTTATGGCTACACCTTC.

The CDR3 spells CASTNQGYNSPLHF. The CDR3, as DNA: TGTGCCAGCACTAATCAGGGCTATAATTCACCCCTCCACTTT. The rearrangement uses TRBV27 and TRBJ1-6; a possible D gene is TRBD1 (5 bases). V shed 7 bases and J shed 3 bases, with 10 bases lying between them. The V gene's germline CDR1 is MNHEY and CDR2 SMNVEV (reference sequence). CDR3 length: 14 residues.

The gene calls are TRBV21-1 and TRBJ2-4; the tabulated D call, TRBD1, remains unverified against the DNA. TRBV21-1 is an annotated pseudogene. The CDR3 length is 15 residues. The CDR3 is CASSKQGIAKNIQYF. CDR3 nucleotides: TGTGCCAGCAGCAAACAGGGTATAGCCAAAAACATTCAGTACTTC.

This clone has only one observation. The chain links TRBV7-8 to TRBJ2-3; perhaps TRBD1 as D (5 bases). Looked up from germline, CDR1 is SGHVS and CDR2 is FQNEAQ. Trimming stripped 5 bases from V and 6 bases from J, with 12 bases between. The CDR3 covers 13 residues. CDR3: CASSPNRFDTQYF. The CDR3 nucleotides read TGTGCCAGCAGCCCTAACAGGTTTGATACGCAGTATTTT.

V usage is TRBV4-3 and J usage is TRBJ2-5, with 10 bases matching TRBD1. Germline V lookup: CDR1 LGHNA, CDR2 YSLEER. V lost 3 bases, J lost 7 bases, and 11 bases stayed unmatched. This CDR3 region has 16 residues. Written as DNA, the CDR3 is TGCGCCAGCAGCCACGAAACCGGGACAGGGGAGCCGACCCAGTACTTC. Encoded protein: CASSHETGTGEPTQYF.

J is TRBJ1-1 and V is TRBV7-9; possible D gene TRBD1, 6 bases. Germline lookup yields CDR1 SEHNR and CDR2 FQNEAQ (reference sequence). This CDR3 is built from 15 residues. The V end lost 7 bases, the J end lost 4 bases, and 19 bases lay between the germline ends. CDR3 sequence: CASTPGAIIFTEAFF. For the CDR3, the DNA is TGTGCCAGCACCCCAGGGGCAATTATTTTCACTGAAGCTTTCTTT.